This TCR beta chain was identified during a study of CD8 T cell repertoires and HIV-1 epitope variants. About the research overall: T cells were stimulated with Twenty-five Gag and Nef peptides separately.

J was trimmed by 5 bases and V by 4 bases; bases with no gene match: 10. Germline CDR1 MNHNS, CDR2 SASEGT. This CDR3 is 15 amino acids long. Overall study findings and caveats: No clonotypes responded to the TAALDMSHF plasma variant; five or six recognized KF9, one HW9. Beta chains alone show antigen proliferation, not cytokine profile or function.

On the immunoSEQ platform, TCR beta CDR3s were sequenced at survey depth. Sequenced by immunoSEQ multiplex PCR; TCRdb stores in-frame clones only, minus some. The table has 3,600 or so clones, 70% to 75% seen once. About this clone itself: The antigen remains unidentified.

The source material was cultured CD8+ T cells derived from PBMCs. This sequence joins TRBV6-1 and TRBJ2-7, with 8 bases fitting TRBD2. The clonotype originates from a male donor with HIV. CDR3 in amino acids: CASSVERGLSHEQYF. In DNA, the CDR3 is TGTGCCAGCAGTGTTGAGCGGGGGCTAAGCCACGAGCAGTACTTC.